This TCR beta chain was observed in a study of Ad26.COV2.S vaccination and SARS-CoV-2 variants. Study details: Ad26.COV2.S given intramuscularly, once or twice 56 days apart. Study observations and caveats: Breadth and depth estimates from TCRs may understate total T cell responses.

This clone showed up just once. Its target is not known. Treatment meaning: 15 to 20 received Ad26.COV2.S at low or high dose, single or two shots; several received placebo; per-sample allocation not given. After the first vaccine or placebo injection, samples were drawn on day 63. Repertoires were generated with immunoSEQ multiplex PCR, while TCRdb's copy carries only in-frame clones and drops some. The sample carries about 400,000 clones, approximately 89% recorded once. Germline V gene lookup returns CDR1 SGHDN and CDR2 FVKESK. V lost 0 bases to trimming and J lost 3 bases, with 14 bases between them. The CDR3 spans 16 residues.

The clonotype was recovered from a person aged 18-60 years who received the Ad26.COV2.S COVID-19 vaccine or a placebo. The chain links TRBV14 to TRBJ2-5; D perhaps matches TRBD1 (6 bases). The sample was peripheral blood, taken in a trial of Ad26.COV2.S vaccine versus placebo. The CDR3 DNA is TGTGCCAGCAGCCAAGATCCAGGGGCCCTGGAAGAGACCCAGTACTTC. Its protein product is CASSQDPGALEETQYF.